This TCR beta chain was retrieved from a study of vaccination and CD4 T cells after COVID-19. A note on this clonotype: Antigen specificity is unknown.

Cultured CD4+ T cell DNA underwent sequencing with the Oncomine TCR Beta short-read assay. TCRdb re-called the PCR reads with MiXCR, one entry per CDR3 protein. Seen here are around 15,000 distinct CDR3 sequences, 55% observed once, and the top ten hold over 7.5%. Treatment denoted: roughly ten-day PBMC culture with coronavirus spike peptide pools or control peptides (ViraFEST assay). Germline V gene lookup returns CDR1 ENHRY and CDR2 SYGVKD. This CDR3 comprises 15 residues. The ends were cut back, 3 bases at V and 0 bases at J, with 8 bases in the middle. The sequenced material came from CD4+ T cells from blood, cultured in vitro. The TCR was taken from a human donor who had recovered from COVID-19. The chain employs TRBV10-3 and TRBJ2-2; D ambiguous. CDR3 in DNA: TGTGCCATCAGTGAACAGCCCGCGAACACCGGGGAGCTGTTTTTT. Protein product: CAISEQPANTGELFF.